Listed below are T cell receptor beta chains from one sample, sequenced in a study of shared clonotypes between healthy human individuals. Assay: immunoSEQ multiplex PCR; the TCRdb copy retains only in-frame clones and omits some. The profile shows some 1,600,000 clones, 98% of them singletons. Material: naive CD4+ T cells sorted from blood. These TCRs come from a young man in good health. CDR3s include the opening cysteine and the closing phenylalanine or tryptophan. The D gene is left open where the match is weak. Size tells how often a clone was seen (once, few, many) or the class of an expanded clone, and some rows leave it out.

size: .
D: .
J: TRBJ1-2
V: TRBV28
CDR3: CASSSRAGNYGYTF
DNA: TGTGCCAGCAGTTCCAGGGCGGGAAACTATGGCTACACCTTC

size: .
D: .
J: TRBJ2-1
V: TRBV11-3
CDR3: CASSRILGNEQFF
DNA: TGTGCCAGCAGCCGTATACTAGGCAATGAGCAGTTCTTC

size: once
D: TRBD1
J: TRBJ1-2
V: TRBV7-9
CDR3: CASSTLTGDTSYTF
DNA: TGTGCCAGCAGCACACTGACAGGGGACACTTCCTACACCTTC

size: .
D: .
J: TRBJ1-2
V: TRBV25-1
CDR3: CASSEPGRYGYTF
DNA: TGTGCCAGCAGTGAACCAGGGAGGTATGGCTACACCTTC

size: .
D: TRBD2
J: TRBJ2-1
V: TRBV11-3
CDR3: CASSFLGSGGPFNEQFF
DNA: TGTGCCAGCAGCTTTCTCGGGTCGGGAGGGCCTTTCAATGAGCAGTTCTTC

size: .
D: .
J: TRBJ1-1
V: TRBV2
CDR3: CASISNTEAFF
DNA: TGTGCCAGCATATCGAACACTGAAGCTTTCTTT

size: .
D: .
J: TRBJ2-2
V: TRBV7-3
CDR3: CASRRDSNTGELFF
DNA: TGTGCCAGCAGGCGGGACTCGAACACCGGGGAGCTGTTTTTT

size: .
D: .
J: TRBJ1-1
V: TRBV5-1
CDR3: CASMVDLGTEAFF
DNA: TGCGCCAGCATGGTGGATTTGGGCACTGAAGCTTTCTTT

size: once
D: .
J: TRBJ1-4
V: TRBV28
CDR3: CASISYAGEKLFF
DNA: TGTGCCAGCATTTCGTATGCGGGGGAAAAACTGTTTTTT

size: .
D: TRBD2
J: TRBJ2-3
V: TRBV7-9
CDR3: CASSLRQGLAGVTQYF
DNA: TGTGCCAGCAGCTTACGCCAGGGACTAGCGGGAGTAACGCAGTATTTT

size: .
D: .
J: TRBJ2-1
V: TRBV6-5
CDR3: CASSYRTGFSYNEQFF
DNA: TGTGCCAGCAGTTACCGTACAGGGTTTTCCTACAATGAGCAGTTCTTC

size: .
D: .
J: TRBJ1-2
V: TRBV28
CDR3: CASSLPGAHYGYTF
DNA: TGTGCCAGCAGTTTACCGGGGGCTCACTATGGCTACACCTTC

size: once
D: .
J: TRBJ2-5
V: TRBV9
CDR3: CASSGGPQETQYF
DNA: TGTGCCAGCAGCGGAGGGCCGCAAGAGACCCAGTACTTC

size: .
D: TRBD1
J: TRBJ2-3
V: TRBV18
CDR3: CASSYRDRDTQYF
DNA: TGTGCCAGCTCTTACCGGGACAGGGATACGCAGTATTTT

size: .
D: .
J: TRBJ1-2
V: TRBV27
CDR3: CASSFNRTPGNYGYTF
DNA: TGTGCCAGCAGTTTTAATCGGACGCCGGGTAACTATGGCTACACCTTC

size: .
D: .
J: TRBJ2-6
V: TRBV19
CDR3: CASSSFPGANVLTF
DNA: TGTGCCAGTAGCTCGTTCCCTGGGGCCAACGTCCTGACTTTC

size: .
D: .
J: TRBJ2-1
V: TRBV15
CDR3: CATSDRPTYNEQFF
DNA: TGTGCCACCAGCGACCGACCAACCTACAATGAGCAGTTCTTC

size: .
D: TRBD2
J: TRBJ2-3
V: TRBV4-1
CDR3: CASSQGAGASTDTQYF
DNA: TGCGCCAGCAGCCAAGGGGCGGGAGCATCGACAGATACGCAGTATTTT

size: .
D: .
J: TRBJ2-5
V: TRBV27
CDR3: CASSSYRVQETQYF
DNA: TGTGCCAGCAGTAGCTACAGGGTCCAAGAGACCCAGTACTTC

size: .
D: .
J: TRBJ2-5
V: TRBV5-1
CDR3: CASSGRGLQETQYF
DNA: TGCGCCAGCAGCGGCAGGGGTCTCCAAGAGACCCAGTACTTC

size: .
D: TRBD1
J: TRBJ1-5
V: TRBV6-1
CDR3: CASREQGLPNQPQHF
DNA: TGTGCCAGCAGAGAACAGGGGCTACCGAATCAGCCCCAGCATTTT

size: .
D: .
J: TRBJ1-4
V: TRBV9
CDR3: CASTPDGPNEKLFF
DNA: TGTGCCAGCACCCCGGACGGACCTAATGAAAAACTGTTTTTT

size: .
D: TRBD2
J: TRBJ2-3
V: TRBV29-1
CDR3: CSAGLAGGQGTDTQYF
DNA: TGCAGCGCAGGACTAGCGGGAGGGCAGGGCACAGATACGCAGTATTTT

size: .
D: .
J: TRBJ2-4
V: TRBV30
CDR3: CAWRGQGGIIQYF
DNA: TGTGCCTGGAGAGGACAGGGAGGGATCATTCAGTACTTC

size: .
D: TRBD2
J: TRBJ2-3
V: TRBV18
CDR3: CASSPSSGRSDTQYF
DNA: TGTGCCAGCTCACCATCTAGCGGGAGGTCAGATACGCAGTATTTT

size: .
D: .
J: TRBJ2-7
V: TRBV9
CDR3: CASSALGAKSYEQYF
DNA: TGTGCCAGCAGCGCCCTCGGTGCTAAATCCTACGAGCAGTACTTC

size: .
D: TRBD1
J: TRBJ2-2
V: TRBV27
CDR3: CASSPRRWTGRETGELFF
DNA: TGTGCCAGCAGTCCCCGGCGTTGGACAGGGAGAGAAACCGGGGAGCTGTTTTTT

size: .
D: .
J: TRBJ2-4
V: TRBV28
CDR3: CASSLMIRGAGLQYF
DNA: TGTGCCAGCAGTCTCATGATTCGTGGAGCAGGTCTTCAGTACTTC

size: .
D: .
J: TRBJ2-7
V: TRBV7-2
CDR3: CASSRTDYEQYF
DNA: TGTGCCAGCAGCAGGACAGACTACGAGCAGTACTTC

size: .
D: TRBD2
J: TRBJ2-2
V: TRBV4-3
CDR3: CASSQYLSGITGELFF
DNA: TGCGCCAGCAGCCAATACCTTAGCGGGATCACCGGGGAGCTGTTTTTT

size: .
D: TRBD1
J: TRBJ2-1
V: TRBV30
CDR3: CAWSYRTGSSYNEQFF
DNA: TGTGCCTGGAGTTACCGGACAGGGAGCTCCTACAATGAGCAGTTCTTC

size: .
D: .
J: TRBJ2-7
V: TRBV6-5
CDR3: CASRTDYEQYF
DNA: TGTGCCAGCAGGACAGACTACGAGCAGTACTTC

size: .
D: TRBD1
J: TRBJ1-2
V: TRBV18
CDR3: CASSQETGEGYTF
DNA: TGTGCCAGCTCTCAGGAGACAGGGGAAGGCTACACCTTC

size: .
D: TRBD2
J: TRBJ2-5
V: TRBV5-1
CDR3: CASSLTGGGGETQYF
DNA: TGCGCCAGCAGCTTGACGGGAGGCGGGGGGGAGACCCAGTACTTC

size: .
D: .
J: TRBJ1-1
V: TRBV5-4
CDR3: CASSLAEAMNTEAFF
DNA: TGTGCCAGCAGCTTGGCGGAGGCGATGAACACTGAAGCTTTCTTT

size: .
D: TRBD2
J: TRBJ2-2
V: TRBV25-1
CDR3: CASSEFGKGRVPGELFF
DNA: TGTGCCAGCAGTGAATTCGGGAAGGGGAGGGTCCCCGGGGAGCTGTTTTTT

size: .
D: .
J: TRBJ2-1
V: TRBV6-5
CDR3: CATYGGYNEQFF
DNA: TGTGCCACATACGGGGGCTACAATGAGCAGTTCTTC

size: .
D: TRBD1
J: TRBJ2-1
V: TRBV6-1
CDR3: CASSERPDRVRNEQFF
DNA: TGTGCCAGCAGTGAAAGGCCGGACAGGGTCAGGAATGAGCAGTTCTTC

size: .
D: .
J: TRBJ2-7
V: TRBV7-2
CDR3: CASSSSGRSYEQYF
DNA: TGTGCCAGCAGTTCCTCGGGACGGTCCTACGAGCAGTACTTC

size: .
D: TRBD1
J: TRBJ1-2
V: TRBV10-2
CDR3: CASNPGTGGGYTF
DNA: TGCGCCAGCAACCCCGGGACAGGGGGTGGCTACACCTTC

size: .
D: .
J: TRBJ1-3
V: TRBV28
CDR3: CASTQLGNTIYF
DNA: TGTGCCAGCACCCAACTAGGAAACACCATATATTTT

size: .
D: TRBD2
J: TRBJ2-1
V: TRBV11-2
CDR3: CASSTAGEQFF
DNA: TGTGCCAGCAGCACAGCGGGGGAGCAGTTCTTC

size: .
D: .
J: TRBJ1-3
V: TRBV6-5
CDR3: CASSREVGNTIYF
DNA: TGTGCCAGCAGCCGGGAAGTTGGAAACACCATATATTTT

size: .
D: TRBD1
J: TRBJ2-7
V: TRBV29-1
CDR3: CSVEDEGTGAYEQYF
DNA: TGCAGCGTTGAAGATGAGGGGACAGGGGCCTACGAGCAGTACTTC

size: .
D: .
J: TRBJ1-5
V: TRBV5-1
CDR3: CASSSNGQGNQPQHF
DNA: TGCGCCAGCAGCTCAAACGGGCAGGGAAATCAGCCCCAGCATTTT

size: .
D: .
J: TRBJ2-7
V: TRBV7-2
CDR3: CASSLNLVNTYEQYF
DNA: TGTGCCAGCAGCTTAAACTTAGTTAACACCTACGAGCAGTACTTC

size: .
D: .
J: TRBJ2-5
V: TRBV18
CDR3: CASSRDTETQYF
DNA: TGTGCCAGCTCACGCGATACGGAGACCCAGTACTTC

size: .
D: .
J: TRBJ2-5
V: TRBV7-8
CDR3: CASSLALDYQETQYF
DNA: TGTGCCAGCAGCTTAGCCCTCGATTACCAAGAGACCCAGTACTTC

size: .
D: TRBD2
J: TRBJ2-7
V: TRBV6-5
CDR3: CASSQLAGRPYEQYF
DNA: TGTGCCAGCAGCCAACTAGCGGGACGACCCTACGAGCAGTACTTC

size: .
D: .
J: TRBJ2-5
V: TRBV18
CDR3: CASSVGYQETQYF
DNA: TGTGCCAGCTCAGTCGGTTACCAAGAGACCCAGTACTTC

size: .
D: TRBD2
J: TRBJ2-2
V: TRBV11-3
CDR3: CASSGSGRTNTGELFF
DNA: TGTGCCAGCAGCGGAAGCGGGAGGACGAACACCGGGGAGCTGTTTTTT

size: .
D: TRBD1
J: TRBJ1-1
V: TRBV5-8
CDR3: CASRWTGNTEAFF
DNA: TGTGCCAGTAGATGGACAGGGAACACTGAAGCTTTCTTT

size: .
D: .
J: TRBJ1-2
V: TRBV29-1
CDR3: CSGGLGDYGYTF
DNA: TGCAGCGGCGGTCTGGGTGACTATGGCTACACCTTC

size: .
D: .
J: TRBJ1-2
V: TRBV18
CDR3: CASSLFEWAADEYTF
DNA: TGTGCCAGCTCCTTATTCGAATGGGCAGCTGATGAGTACACCTTC

size: .
D: TRBD2
J: TRBJ2-3
V: TRBV29-1
CDR3: CTTYGPSGSINTDTQYF
DNA: TGCACCACTTATGGGCCTAGCGGGAGTATAAACACAGATACGCAGTATTTT

size: .
D: .
J: TRBJ2-1
V: TRBV15
CDR3: CATSRAGSVDEQFF
DNA: TGTGCCACCAGCAGAGCGGGCTCCGTGGATGAGCAGTTCTTC

size: .
D: .
J: TRBJ2-7
V: TRBV18
CDR3: CASSLDGGAYEQYF
DNA: TGTGCCAGCTCACTGGACGGCGGAGCCTACGAGCAGTACTTC